Below are 17 T cell receptor beta chains sequenced from a single sample in a study of T cells of healthy individuals. Each CDR3 protein gets one entry after TCRdb re-called the 5' RACE reads with MiXCR. The data hold approximately 52,000 distinct CDR3 sequences, with roughly 14% observed a single time. The receptors here all came from a human donor in good health.

The chain carries TRBV2 and TRBJ2-5; the D gene is possibly TRBD2 (5 bases). The germline CDR1 and CDR2 sequences are SNHLY and FYNNEI. This CDR3 is built from 16 residues. V gave up 4 bases and J gave up 1 base, with 16 bases separating them. CDR3 nucleotide sequence: TGTGCCAGCAGTGCTCGGAGGACCGGACCCCAAGAGACCCAGTACTTC. Translated: CASSARRTGPQETQYF.

This chain uses TRBV20-1 with TRBJ2-3; a possible D gene is TRBD2 (6 bases). Trimming took off 1 base at V and 5 bases at J, with 13 bases between the two ends. The germline V gene has CDR1 DFQATT and CDR2 SNEGSKA (reference sequence). CDR3 length: 14 residues. For the CDR3, the DNA is TGCAGTGCTAGAGTTCCGGGAGCGCAAGATACGCAGTATTTT. Translating gives CSARVPGAQDTQYF.

This clonotype was picked up a small number of times. The V and J genes are TRBV7-2 and TRBJ1-2, with a possible D match to TRBD1 (5 bases). The CDR3 is 14 amino acids. V lost 1 base to trimming and J lost 6 bases, with 12 bases between them. In germline, CDR1 is SGHTA, CDR2 FQGNSA. The CDR3 spells CASSLGGTPDGYTF. CDR3 sequence (DNA): TGTGCCAGCAGCTTAGGGGGGACCCCTGATGGCTACACCTTC.

This clonotype was detected ten times or more. The chain links TRBV29-1 to TRBJ1-4; D ambiguous. The CDR3 spans 13 residues. CDR1 SQVTM and CDR2 ANQGSEA come from the germline V gene. CDR3 sequence: CRGPERTNEKLFF. CDR3 coding DNA: TGCAGAGGACCGGAGCGGACTAATGAAAAACTGTTTTTT.

Ten or more counts support this clonotype. Here the CDR3 reads CASSLEGQASYNEQFF. As DNA, the CDR3 is TGCGCCAGCAGCCTAGAGGGACAGGCCTCCTACAATGAGCAGTTCTTC. The chain recombines TRBV4-1 with TRBJ2-1; TRBD1 matches 8 bases. Per the germline V gene, CDR1 is MGHRA and CDR2 is YSYEKL. The CDR3 spans 16 residues. Unmatched junction bases numbered 5, after V lost 4 bases and J lost 0 bases.

Remarks on this clonotype: This could be a read error, since a much larger clone is one nucleotide away. This sequence joins TRBV4-3 and TRBJ1-2; 9 bases fit TRBD1. V gave up 1 base and J gave up 2 bases; unmatched junction bases: 5. This CDR3 has 16 amino acids. In germline, CDR1 is LGHNA, CDR2 YSLEER. The CDR3 DNA follows: TGCGCCAGCAGCCAAGTGACAGGGGGGGTGAACTATGGCTACACCTTC. Amino acid sequence: CASSQVTGGVNYGYTF.

This clonotype was detected once. V usage is TRBV2 and J usage is TRBJ2-5; D gene unclear. Germline CDR1 reads SNHLY; CDR2 reads FYNNEI. Between the trimmed V and J ends, which lost 4 bases and 4 bases, there was a span of 4 bases. CDR3 length: 11 residues. The CDR3: CASSAIETQYF. CDR3 bases: TGTGCCAGCAGTGCGATAGAGACCCAGTACTTC.

V usage is TRBV29-1 and J usage is TRBJ1-6, with D tentatively TRBD1 (5 bases). Germline values: CDR1 SQVTM, CDR2 ANQGSEA. The CDR3 length is 13 residues. Trimming cost V 7 bases and J 5 bases, with 12 bases left between them. CDR3 amino acids: CSAGGGNNSPLHF. In nucleotides, the CDR3 is TGCAGCGCCGGTGGGGGGAATAATTCACCCCTCCACTTT.

This clonotype was picked up a small number of times. The chain recombines TRBV28 with TRBJ2-1; 7 bases agree with TRBD1. Trimming removed 7 bases from V and 10 bases from J; junction bases left unmatched: 13. This CDR3 contains 14 residues. Germline CDR1 MDHEN, CDR2 SYDVKM. Here the CDR3 reads CASTPGQVGTEQFF. CDR3 in DNA: TGTGCCAGCACCCCCGGACAGGTTGGGACCGAGCAGTTCTTC.

This clonotype was observed many times. The chain couples TRBV6-1 to TRBJ2-1; either TRBD1 or TRBD2 may fit D (5 bases each). Germline-derived CDR1 and CDR2 are MNHNS and SASEGT. Trimming left V 2 bases short and J 2 bases short, with 16 bases between. This CDR3 region has 17 residues. CDR3 nucleotide sequence: TGTGCCAGCAGTGAAACCCCCAGGTGGGACCCCTACAATGAGCAGTTCTTC. Translation gives CASSETPRWDPYNEQFF.

This clonotype was detected many times. The chain is built from TRBV7-7 and TRBJ2-3; D is uncertain. Germline loops: CDR1 SSHAT, CDR2 FNYEAQ (reference sequence). The CDR3 totals 13 residues. The germline V and J ends were trimmed by 5 bases and 0 bases, with 6 bases remaining between them. The CDR3 sequence: CASSPLSTDTQYF. DNA for the CDR3: TGTGCCAGCAGCCCCCTGAGCACAGATACGCAGTATTTT.

This clonotype was seen ten or more times. The rearrangement links TRBV4-3 to TRBJ2-3, with 10 bases identical to TRBD2. The CDR3 loop spans 16 amino acids. CDR1 is LGHNA and CDR2 is YSLEER in the germline V gene. Trimming at V came to 1 base and at J to 5 bases, leaving 6 bases not matched to a gene. The CDR3 reads CASSQGSGGAKDTQYF. CDR3 DNA: TGCGCCAGCAGCCAAGGGAGCGGGGGGGCCAAAGATACGCAGTATTTT.

The V and J genes are TRBV6-6 and TRBJ2-2; TRBD1 is a possible D gene (5 bases). Germline V gene data show CDR1 as MNHNY and CDR2 as SVGAGI (reference sequence). The germline V and J ends were trimmed by 0 bases and 8 bases, with 13 bases remaining between them. CDR3 length: 15 residues. The CDR3 sequence: CASSYSRTGVGELFF. CDR3 sequence (DNA): TGTGCCAGCAGTTACTCGCGAACAGGAGTTGGGGAGCTGTTTTTT.

This clonotype was observed a handful of times. The V call is TRBV7-9, the J call TRBJ1-1; no reliable D call. The V end lost 7 bases, the J end lost 6 bases, and 9 bases lay between the germline ends. Looked up from germline, CDR1 is SEHNR and CDR2 is FQNEAQ (reference sequence). The CDR3 is 11 amino acids. The CDR3 sequence is CASTPRAEAFF. CDR3 in DNA: TGTGCCAGCACCCCTAGGGCTGAAGCTTTCTTT. The variable domain in full, with the rest retrieved from reference TRBV7-9 and TRBJ1-1, is DTGVSQNPRHKITKRGQNVTFRCDPISEHNRLYWYRQTLGQGPEFLTYFQNEAQLEKSRLLSDRFSAERPKGSFSTLEIQRTEQGDSAMYLCASTPRAEAFFGQGTRLTVV.

This clonotype appeared many times. The rearrangement uses TRBV9 and TRBJ2-1, with TRBD2 as a possible D gene (7 bases). The CDR3 loop spans 15 amino acids. Trimming removed 2 bases at V and 8 bases at J, with 17 bases between. Germline V gene lookup returns CDR1 SGDLS and CDR2 YYNGEE. The CDR3 region is CASSVKGGLVYEQFF. For the CDR3, the DNA is TGTGCCAGCAGCGTTAAGGGGGGGCTAGTCTATGAGCAGTTCTTC. Together with reference TRBV9 and TRBJ2-1, the CDR3 gives the full variable domain: DSGVTQTPKHLITATGQRVTLRCSPRSGDLSVYWYQQSLDQGLQFLIQYYNGEERAKGNILERFSAQQFPDLHSELNLSSLELGDSALYFCASSVKGGLVYEQFFGPGTRLTVL.

This chain joins TRBV7-2 and TRBJ1-2, with D possibly being TRBD1 (5 bases). Trimming removed 1 base at V and 8 bases at J, with 11 bases between. Germline V lookup: CDR1 SGHTA, CDR2 FQGNSA. The CDR3 covers 13 residues. Written as DNA, the CDR3 is TGTGCCAGCAGCTTAGTCCAGGGAGGAGGCTACACCTTC. The encoded protein is CASSLVQGGGYTF.

Remarks on this clonotype: A much larger clone sits a single nucleotide away, making a read error possible. In nucleotides, the CDR3 is TGTGCCAGCAGCCTACCTACTAGCCAGGCGATCAATGGGCAGTTCTTC. This encodes CASSLPTSQAINGQFF. J is TRBJ2-1 and V is TRBV9, with D possibly being TRBD2 (6 bases). Germline CDR1 SGDLS, CDR2 YYNGEE. This CDR3 region has 16 residues. The full variable domain, rest sourced from reference TRBV9 and TRBJ2-1, is DSGVTQTPKHLITATGQRVTLRCSPRSGDLSVYWYQQSLDQGLQFLIQYYNGEERAKGNILERFSAQQFPDLHSELNLSSLELGDSALYFCASSLPTSQAINGQFFGPGTRLTVL.